These 12 T cell receptor beta chains were sequenced from one sample in a study of T-cell reconstitution after alpha-beta-depleted transplantation in children. This sample's TCRbeta library carried unique molecular identifier barcodes. Each CDR3 protein is one row after TCRdb ran MiXCR on the PCR reads. The sample consists of 210,000 or so distinct CDR3 sequences, about 11% of them appearing once. The source was PBMCs, collected before TCRalphabeta/CD19-depleted stem cell transplant. The origin of the receptors is a child under two years old with acute myeloid leukemia, due to receive a stem cell transplant.

This clonotype has at least ten counts. The chain couples TRBV7-9 to TRBJ2-1, with D uncertain. Germline V gene sequence: CDR1 SEHNR, CDR2 FQNEAQ (reference sequence). The CDR3 totals 15 residues. The V end lost 0 bases, the J end lost 3 bases, and 9 bases lay between the germline ends. CDR3 loop: CASSLAMLDYNEQFF. The CDR3 region has the DNA TGTGCCAGCAGCTTAGCGATGCTGGACTACAATGAGCAGTTCTTC.

This clonotype was picked up many times. CDR3 nucleotides: TGTGCCACCAGCAGGCGGAAGACTAGCGGGAGCACTGGGGCCAACGTCCTGACTTTC. It yields the protein CATSRRKTSGSTGANVLTF. The genes are TRBV15 and TRBJ2-6; TRBD2 matches at 12 bases. The V segment lost 3 bases and the J segment 2 bases; nucleotides outside the gene matches: 8. The length of the CDR3 is 19 residues. The germline V gene has CDR1 LNHNV and CDR2 YYDKDF (reference sequence).

This clonotype was seen many times. This chain connects TRBV29-1 to TRBJ2-3; 10 nucleotides line up with TRBD2. The V gene end was trimmed by 4 bases and the J gene end by 5 bases; junction bases not matched to a gene: 9. Germline V gene lookup returns CDR1 SQVTM and CDR2 ANQGSEA. The CDR3 is made up of 15 amino acids. CDR3 sequence: CSVGGLAGEIDTQYF. The CDR3 DNA reads TGCAGCGTTGGAGGGCTAGCGGGAGAAATAGATACGCAGTATTTT.

This clonotype showed up many times. The chain employs TRBV12-3 or TRBV12-4 and TRBJ2-1; D gene uncertain. The CDR3 loop spans 17 amino acids. Trimming took 5 bases from V and 0 from J, leaving 17 bases between them. CDR3 in amino acids: CASSLSPVGSSYNEQFF. The DNA for the CDR3 is TGTGCCAGCAGTCTCTCCCCGGTTGGAAGCTCCTACAATGAGCAGTTCTTC.

The J gene is TRBJ1-4, the V gene TRBV30; 8 bases align to TRBD1. Germline trimming cut 2 bases from V and 8 bases from J; bases unmatched to any gene: 10. Looked up from germline, CDR1 is GTSNPN and CDR2 is SVGIG (reference sequence). CDR3 length: 15 residues. The CDR3 reads CAWSPGGTGGEKLFF. In DNA form, the CDR3 reads TGTGCCTGGAGTCCAGGAGGGACAGGTGGGGAAAAACTGTTTTTT.

This clonotype was picked up many times. V is TRBV7-2 and J is TRBJ2-3; D is perhaps TRBD2 (5 bases). V shed 1 base and J shed 6 bases, with 11 bases lying between them. Per germline, CDR1 SGHTA and CDR2 FQGNSA. The CDR3 contains 14 residues. The CDR3 loop reads CASSLDQDSDTQYF. Here the CDR3 DNA reads TGTGCCAGCAGCTTAGATCAGGACTCGGATACGCAGTATTTT.

In its sample, this clonotype was seen many times. This chain uses TRBV5-6 with TRBJ1-5; D may be TRBD1 (6 bases). Looked up from germline, CDR1 is SGHDT and CDR2 is YYEEEE. The CDR3 loop spans 15 amino acids. V gave up 4 bases and J gave up 6 bases, with 17 bases separating them. CDR3 bases: TGTGCCAGCAGCACGGACAGACGACCTTCTCAGCCCCAGCATTTT. Protein sequence: CASSTDRRPSQPQHF.

This clonotype was counted at least ten times. Here the CDR3 reads CSARDQGQAYGYTF. In DNA form, the CDR3 reads TGCAGTGCTAGAGATCAGGGACAGGCCTATGGCTACACCTTC. This chain links TRBV20-1 with TRBJ1-2; 8 bases match TRBD1. The V gene's germline CDR1 is DFQATT and CDR2 SNEGSKA (reference sequence). The V gene end was trimmed by 0 bases and the J gene end by 4 bases; junction bases not matched to a gene: 4. CDR3 length: 14 residues.

This clonotype was counted many times. The DNA of the CDR3 is TGTGCCAGCAGTCCCGGGACGGTACTCTACGAGCAGTACTTC. Its translation: CASSPGTVLYEQYF. The chain is built from TRBV28 and TRBJ2-7; TRBD1 or TRBD2 may be the D gene (5 bases each). This CDR3 spans 14 amino acids. CDR1 MDHEN and CDR2 SYDVKM come from the germline V gene. The V end lost 5 bases, the J end lost 3 bases, and 14 bases lay between the germline ends.

This clonotype has ten or more counts. The gene calls are TRBV6-1 and TRBJ2-1; 7 bases line up with TRBD2. This CDR3 has 15 amino acids. CDR1 is MNHNS, CDR2 SASEGT, per germline. Unmatched junction bases numbered 11, after V lost 5 bases and J lost 7 bases. For the CDR3, the DNA is TGTGCCAGCAGTCCGCTAGCGGCTCCTGGGAATGAGCAGTTCTTC. Translating gives CASSPLAAPGNEQFF.

This clonotype was observed at least ten times. This chain links TRBV5-1 with TRBJ2-7; D is ambiguous. CDR1 and CDR2 from the germline V gene are SGHRS and YFSETQ. V was cut by 3 bases and J by 5 bases, with 9 bases left in between. This CDR3 is built from 12 residues. The CDR3 loop reads CASSSAPHEQYF. The CDR3 bases are TGCGCCAGCAGCTCCGCCCCCCACGAGCAGTACTTC. Variable domain in full (rest from reference TRBV5-1 and TRBJ2-7): KAGVTQTPRYLIKTRGQQVTLSCSPISGHRSVSWYQQTPGQGLQFLFEYFSETQRNKGNFPGRFSGRQFSNSRSEMNVSTLELGDSALYLCASSSAPHEQYFGPGTRLTVT.

This clonotype was detected only a few times. This chain links TRBV6-2 or TRBV6-3 with TRBJ2-7; D is unresolved. Trimming pared 2 bases from V and 1 base from J, leaving 6 bases between. CDR1 is MNHEY and CDR2 is SVGEGT in the germline V gene. This CDR3 comprises 13 residues. In DNA, the CDR3 is TGTGCCAGCAGTTACCCTCTGTCCTACGAGCAGTACTTC. It yields the protein CASSYPLSYEQYF.